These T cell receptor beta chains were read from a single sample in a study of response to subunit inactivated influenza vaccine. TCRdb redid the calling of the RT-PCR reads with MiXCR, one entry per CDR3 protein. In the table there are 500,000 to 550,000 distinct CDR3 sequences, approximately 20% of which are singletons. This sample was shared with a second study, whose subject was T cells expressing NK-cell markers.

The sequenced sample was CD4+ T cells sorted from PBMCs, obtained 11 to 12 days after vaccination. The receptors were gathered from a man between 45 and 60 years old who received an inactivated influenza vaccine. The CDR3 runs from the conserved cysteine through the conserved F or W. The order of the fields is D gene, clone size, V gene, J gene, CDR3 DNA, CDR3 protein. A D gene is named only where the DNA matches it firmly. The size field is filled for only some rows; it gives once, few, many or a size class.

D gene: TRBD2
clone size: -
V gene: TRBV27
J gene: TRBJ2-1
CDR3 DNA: TGTGCCAGCAGTTTACTTGGTAGCGGGAGCCCGGGGGAGCAGTTCTTC
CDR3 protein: CASSLLGSGSPGEQFF

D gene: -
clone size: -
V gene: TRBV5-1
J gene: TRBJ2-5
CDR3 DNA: TGCGCCAGCAGCTTGCGAGACTCAAAGGCGAGGGAGACCCAGTACTTC
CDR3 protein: CASSLRDSKARETQYF

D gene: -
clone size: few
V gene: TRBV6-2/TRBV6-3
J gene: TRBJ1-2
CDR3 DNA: TGTGCCAGCAGCGACGGGCAGAGGAACTATGGCTACACCTTC
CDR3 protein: CASSDGQRNYGYTF

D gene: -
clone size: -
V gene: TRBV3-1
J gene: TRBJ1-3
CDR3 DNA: TGTGCCAGCAGCCAAGGGGTCAGGGACCACACCATATATTTT
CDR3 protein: CASSQGVRDHTIYF

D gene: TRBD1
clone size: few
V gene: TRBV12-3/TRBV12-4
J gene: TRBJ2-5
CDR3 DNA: TGTGCCAGCATTTTCGGGACAGGGGGCGGAGAGACCCAGTACTTC
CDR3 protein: CASIFGTGGGETQYF

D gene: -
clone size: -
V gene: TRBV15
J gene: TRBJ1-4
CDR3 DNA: TGTGCCACCAGCAGAGGGGGACTAACTAATGAAAAACTGTTTTTT
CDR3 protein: CATSRGGLTNEKLFF

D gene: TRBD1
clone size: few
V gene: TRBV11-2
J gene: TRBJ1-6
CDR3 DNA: TGTGCCAGCAGCTTAGAAGGGACAGGGGTTTACTGGTCACCCCTCCACTTT
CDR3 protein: CASSLEGTGVYWSPLHF

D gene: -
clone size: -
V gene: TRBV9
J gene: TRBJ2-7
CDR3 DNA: TGTGCCAGCAGCGTCGATACTAGAGCCTACGAGCAGTACTTC
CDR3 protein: CASSVDTRAYEQYF

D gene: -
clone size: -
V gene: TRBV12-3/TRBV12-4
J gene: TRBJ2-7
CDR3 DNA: TGTGCCAGCAGGCGGGGACTGGTACTGGGCGAGCAGTACTTC
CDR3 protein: CASRRGLVLGEQYF

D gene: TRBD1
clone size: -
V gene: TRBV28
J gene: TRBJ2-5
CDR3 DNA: TGTGCCAGCAGTTTCGTCAGGGGGACCCAAGAGACCCAGTACTTC
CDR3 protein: CASSFVRGTQETQYF

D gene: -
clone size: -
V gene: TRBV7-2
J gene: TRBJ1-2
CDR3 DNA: TGTGCCAGCAGCTTAGGGGAAGTACAGGGCTACACCTTC
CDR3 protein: CASSLGEVQGYTF

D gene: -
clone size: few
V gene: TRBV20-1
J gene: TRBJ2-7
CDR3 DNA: TGCAGTGCTGGAGGGACAGCAAATATTGAGCAGTACTTC
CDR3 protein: CSAGGTANIEQYF

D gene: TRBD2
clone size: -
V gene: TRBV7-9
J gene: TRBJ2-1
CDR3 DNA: TGTGCCAGCAGCTCAAAGGGAGGGGACAATGAGCAGTTCTTC
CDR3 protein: CASSSKGGDNEQFF

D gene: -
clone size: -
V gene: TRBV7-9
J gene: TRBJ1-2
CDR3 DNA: TGTGCCAGCAGCCAGGGAGGGGCAGGAAACATCTATGGCTACACCTTC
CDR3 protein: CASSQGGAGNIYGYTF

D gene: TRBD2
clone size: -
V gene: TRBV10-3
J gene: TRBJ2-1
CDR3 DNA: TGTGCCATCAGCTCTCTTAGACTGGGACTAGCGGATTACAATGAGCAGTTCTTC
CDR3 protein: CAISSLRLGLADYNEQFF

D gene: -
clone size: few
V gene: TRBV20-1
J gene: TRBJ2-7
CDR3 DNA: TGCAGTGCTAGAGGATTTCCCTACGAGCAGTACTTC
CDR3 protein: CSARGFPYEQYF

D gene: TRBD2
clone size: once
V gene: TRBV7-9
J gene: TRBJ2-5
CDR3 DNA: TGTGCCAGCAGCCCGGGACTAGGGGACCAAGAGACCCAGTACTTC
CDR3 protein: CASSPGLGDQETQYF

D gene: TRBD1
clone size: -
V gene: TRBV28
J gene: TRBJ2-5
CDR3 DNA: TGTGCCAGCAGGGGGACAGGGTTCGGGGAGACCCAGTACTTC
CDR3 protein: CASRGTGFGETQYF

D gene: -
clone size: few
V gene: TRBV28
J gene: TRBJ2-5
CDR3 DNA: TGTGCCAGCAGTCCACCCGGGACAAAAAAAGAGACCCAGTACTTC
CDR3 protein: CASSPPGTKKETQYF

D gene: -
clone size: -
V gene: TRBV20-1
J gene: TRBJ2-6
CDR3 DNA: TGCAGTGCTAGAGATCGGTACTCCCATGCCACTGGGGCCAACGTCCTGACTTTC
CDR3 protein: CSARDRYSHATGANVLTF

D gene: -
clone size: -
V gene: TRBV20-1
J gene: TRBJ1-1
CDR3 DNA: TGCAGTGCCCCGGCCCCCGCCCGCACTGAAGCTTTCTTT
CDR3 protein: CSAPAPARTEAFF

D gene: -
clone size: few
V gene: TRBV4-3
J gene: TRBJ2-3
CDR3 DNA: TGCGCCAGCAGCCAAGCTCTGGCAGGGAGCACAGATACGCAGTATTTT
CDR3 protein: CASSQALAGSTDTQYF

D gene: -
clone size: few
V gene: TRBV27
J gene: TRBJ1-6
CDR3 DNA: TGTGCCAGCAGTTTTAGTCGGGGACGGAATAATTCACCCCTCCACTTT
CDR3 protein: CASSFSRGRNNSPLHF

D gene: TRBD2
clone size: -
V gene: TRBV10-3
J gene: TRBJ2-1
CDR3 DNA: TGTGCCATCAAAGGGACTAGCGGTAGCTCCTACAATGAGCAGTTCTTC
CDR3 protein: CAIKGTSGSSYNEQFF

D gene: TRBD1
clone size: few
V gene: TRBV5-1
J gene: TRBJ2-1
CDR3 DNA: TGCGCCAGCAGTGGAAGACAGGGGGTATCTGAGCAGTTCTTC
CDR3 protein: CASSGRQGVSEQFF

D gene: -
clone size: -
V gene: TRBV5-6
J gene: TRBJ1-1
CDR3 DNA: TGTGCCAGCAGCTTGAGGGGTGTCTGGAGAGCTTTCTTT
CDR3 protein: CASSLRGVWRAFF

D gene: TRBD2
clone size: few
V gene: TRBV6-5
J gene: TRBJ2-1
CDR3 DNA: TGTGCCAGCAGTTCATGGACTAGCGGGGACAATGAGCAGTTCTTC
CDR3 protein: CASSSWTSGDNEQFF